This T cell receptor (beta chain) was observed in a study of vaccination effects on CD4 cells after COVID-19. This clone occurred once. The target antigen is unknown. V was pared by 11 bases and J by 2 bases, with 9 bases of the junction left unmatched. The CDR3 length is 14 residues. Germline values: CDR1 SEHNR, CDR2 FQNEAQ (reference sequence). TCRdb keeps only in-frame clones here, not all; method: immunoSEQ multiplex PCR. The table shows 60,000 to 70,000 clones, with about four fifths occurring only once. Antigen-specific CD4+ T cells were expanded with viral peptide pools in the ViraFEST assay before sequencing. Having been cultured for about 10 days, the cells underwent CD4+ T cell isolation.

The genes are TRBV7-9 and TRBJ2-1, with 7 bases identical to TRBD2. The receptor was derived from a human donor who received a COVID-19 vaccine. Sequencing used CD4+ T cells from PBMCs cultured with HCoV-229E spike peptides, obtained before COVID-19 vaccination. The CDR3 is CAGGVSLPYNEQFF. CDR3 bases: TGTGCCGGGGGGGTTTCCCTGCCCTACAATGAGCAGTTCTTC.